This T cell receptor beta chain was identified in a study of control samples from healthy donors and cancer patients. The V gene end was trimmed by 4 bases and the J gene end by 4 bases; junction bases not matched to a gene: 9. The CDR3 extends over 16 amino acids. Germline-derived CDR1 and CDR2 are MNHEY and SVGAGI. TCRdb's copy holds only in-frame clones and misses some; the assay was immunoSEQ multiplex PCR. The table has 100,000 to 150,000 clones, 75% to 95% seen once. This receptor was identified in a man between 35 and 55 years old in good health. Sequences were obtained from blood. The chain employs TRBV6-5 and TRBJ2-3, with TRBD2 matching 9 bases. CDR3 coding DNA: TGTGCCAGCAGTTCGATCGGGCGGGGGGGTGCAGATACGCAGTATTTT. Its protein product is CASSSIGRGGADTQYF.